These T cell receptor beta chains were read from a single sample in a study of cytomegalovirus exposure and HLA in healthy donors. The method was immunoSEQ multiplex PCR; TCRdb's version includes in-frame clones alone and lacks a portion of them. The sample gives fewer than 150,000 clones, 60% to 80% of which show up once; 4.5% to 5% is in the top ten. The sequenced sample consisted of PBMCs. The receptors originated from a woman aged 45-60 years in good health and CMV-seronegative. CDR3s include the opening cysteine and the closing phenylalanine or tryptophan. Fields, in order: J gene, V gene, CDR3 protein.

J: TRBJ1-1; V: TRBV14; CDR3: CASSQVRSNGAEAFF
J: TRBJ2-7; V: TRBV5-4; CDR3: CASSLGQGNSYEQYF
J: TRBJ2-1; V: TRBV7-9; CDR3: CASSFLAGDNEQFF
J: TRBJ2-5; V: TRBV14; CDR3: CASSHGQGGKETQYF
J: TRBJ1-3; V: TRBV4-1; CDR3: CASSQAGSIGGNTIYF
J: TRBJ2-7; V: TRBV4-1; CDR3: CASSQQVWNEQYF
J: TRBJ1-5; V: TRBV7-3; CDR3: CASSGLDRDQPQHF
J: TRBJ2-7; V: TRBV7-2; CDR3: CASSTGQGSSYEQYF
J: TRBJ1-2; V: TRBV5-1; CDR3: CASSRQGDYGYTF
J: TRBJ2-7; V: TRBV11-2; CDR3: CASSLSLRGEQYF
J: TRBJ1-2; V: TRBV7-9; CDR3: CASSLETGDYGYTF
J: TRBJ1-6; V: TRBV6-6; CDR3: CASSPTSAGGSSPLHF
J: TRBJ2-7; V: TRBV28; CDR3: CASSPPVGGPYEQYF
J: TRBJ2-7; V: TRBV7-3; CDR3: CASSLRGPTSGNYEQYF
J: TRBJ1-2; V: TRBV13; CDR3: CASSYSSGINYGYTF
J: TRBJ1-3; V: TRBV20-1; CDR3: CSVVSGNTIYF
J: TRBJ2-2; V: TRBV2; CDR3: CASSDLAGGRELFF
J: TRBJ1-6; V: TRBV19; CDR3: CASSIGTGEGALHF
J: TRBJ2-1; V: TRBV2; CDR3: CASNPRQGATQFF
J: TRBJ1-3; V: TRBV9; CDR3: CASSLSGTGVSGNTIYF
J: TRBJ2-1; V: TRBV7-2; CDR3: CASSLLGTALGYNEQFF
J: TRBJ1-2; V: TRBV19; CDR3: CASSMGTPMWYGYTF
J: TRBJ2-1; V: TRBV5-1; CDR3: CASSLEAGLDEQFF
J: TRBJ2-5; V: TRBV7-2; CDR3: CASSLVSGGAGETQYF
J: TRBJ1-5; V: TRBV15; CDR3: CATSLDSRNQPQHF
J: TRBJ1-1; V: TRBV19; CDR3: CASSSRRDGDTEAFF
J: TRBJ2-1; V: TRBV15; CDR3: CATSRDIYNEQFF
J: TRBJ2-7; V: TRBV5-1; CDR3: CASSLGDRDYEQYF
J: TRBJ1-5; V: TRBV2; CDR3: CASSIDRTQNQPQHF
J: TRBJ2-1; V: TRBV29-1; CDR3: CSVEVGRLGEQFF
J: TRBJ2-1; V: TRBV7-9; CDR3: CASSSDREYNEQFF
J: TRBJ1-1; V: TRBV28; CDR3: CASSLQVNSEAFF
J: TRBJ2-1; V: TRBV29-1; CDR3: CSAGTGGDNEQFF
J: TRBJ1-1; V: TRBV7-2; CDR3: CASSPAGGRTEAFF
J: TRBJ2-1; V: TRBV7-9; CDR3: CASSSGPNEQFF
J: TRBJ1-1; V: TRBV19; CDR3: CASSRTGEVTEAFF